This TCR beta chain stems from a study of tissue T cells after allogeneic stem cell transplantation. Findings of the study overall: The study did not identify alloreactive or antigen-specific tissue TCRs, and some clones might be persisting host cells. Few T cell clones were shared across patients, but motif clusters showed tissue-specific shared signatures.

V shed 3 bases and J 4 bases; nucleotides not matched to a gene: 3. The CDR3 contains 13 residues. CDR1 is SGHLS, CDR2 HYDKME, per germline. CDR3 sequences, V/J genes, frequencies and template counts came from survey-depth TCRbeta sequencing. TCRdb keeps only in-frame clones here, not all; method: immunoSEQ multiplex PCR. The sample has over 7,500 clones, about a third seen once. Stated time point: mouse harvest day 14 after allogeneic transplant. The graft held 10^6 splenic CD5+ T cells and 10^7 T-cell-depleted bone marrow cells. This mouse GVHD model was MHC-mismatched B6 to BALB/c, profiled day 7 or 14. Note on this clone: The antigen is unknown. These gene names are mouse names. The read halts 1 residue ahead of the CDR3 end, with the missing end drawn from the germline J gene.

The specimen was skin. This TCR came from a female BALB/c mouse given C57BL/6 T cells with graft-versus-host disease after an allogeneic hematopoietic cell transplant. The V gene is TRBV12-2, the J gene TRBJ2-7, with TRBD2 matching over 9 bases. Incomplete CDR3 DNA: TGTGCCAGCTCTTTGGGGGGGCTTTATGAACAGTAC. Translating gives CASSLGGLYEQY. The entire CDR3 is CASSLGGLYEQYF.